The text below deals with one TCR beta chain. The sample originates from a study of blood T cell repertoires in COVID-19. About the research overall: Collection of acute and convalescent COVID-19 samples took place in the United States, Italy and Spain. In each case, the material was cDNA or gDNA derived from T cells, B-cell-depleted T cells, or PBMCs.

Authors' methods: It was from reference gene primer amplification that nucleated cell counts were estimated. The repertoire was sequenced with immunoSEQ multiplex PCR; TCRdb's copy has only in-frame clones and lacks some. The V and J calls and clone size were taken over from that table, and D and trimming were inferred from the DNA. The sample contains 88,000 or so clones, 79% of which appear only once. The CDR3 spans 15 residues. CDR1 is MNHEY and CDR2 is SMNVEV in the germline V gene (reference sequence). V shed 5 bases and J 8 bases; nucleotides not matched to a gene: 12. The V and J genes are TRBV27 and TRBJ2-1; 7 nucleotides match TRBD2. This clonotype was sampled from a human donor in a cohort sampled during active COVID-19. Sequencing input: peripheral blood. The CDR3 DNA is TGTGCCAGCAGTCCACGGGGGGAGTTTTTGGATGAGCAGTTCTTC. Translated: CASSPRGEFLDEQFF.